The 31 T cell receptor beta chains presented below share a single source sample, sequenced in a study of T cell repertoires in aging, cancer and after chemotherapy. A mixed TRB-A/B primer pool amplified rearranged TRB by multiplex touch-down PCR. Each CDR3 protein is one row after TCRdb ran MiXCR on the multiplex PCR reads. Here the sample spans around 20,000 distinct CDR3 sequences, roughly 37% being singletons. Peripheral blood genomic DNA, not sorted cells or RNA, was the template. What was sequenced was blood. The receptors shown here come from a human donor with a solid tumor.

This clonotype ranks as medium-sized (0.01 to 0.1%). The rearrangement links TRBV19 to TRBJ2-1, with D tentatively TRBD1 (5 bases). V was shortened by 2 bases and J by 9 bases, with 8 bases between the two germline ends. CDR1 LNHDA and CDR2 SQIVND come from the germline V gene (reference sequence). This CDR3 contains 12 residues. The CDR3 is CASSIYGAEQFF. CDR3 in DNA: TGTGCCAGTAGTATATATGGGGCTGAGCAGTTCTTC.

The chain recombines TRBV18 with TRBJ1-5; D not certain. The CDR3 covers 12 residues. Deletions cut 6 bases from V and 3 bases from J, with 6 bases between. CDR1 is KGHSH and CDR2 is LQKENI in the germline V gene. CDR3 DNA sequence: TGTGCCAGCTCGACCTTCAATCAGCCCCAGCATTTT. This translates into CASSTFNQPQHF.

By share, this clonotype ranks as medium-sized. The genes are TRBV5-6 and TRBJ1-4; 7 bases line up with TRBD1. V shed 3 bases and J 8 bases; nucleotides not matched to a gene: 7. CDR3 length equals 14 residues. The V gene's germline CDR1 is SGHDT and CDR2 YYEEEE. The CDR3 protein is CASSSTGFREKLFF. For the CDR3, the DNA is TGTGCCAGCAGCTCGACAGGGTTTCGGGAAAAACTGTTTTTT.

This clonotype was seen only a few times. The V and J genes are TRBV4-1 and TRBJ2-5, with 8 positions matching TRBD2. The CDR3 has 15 amino acids. Germline V CDR1 and CDR2: MGHRA, YSYEKL. After removal of 4 bases from V and 2 bases from J, the junction contained 6 bases not matched to a gene. The CDR3 here is CASSRGRGEQETQYF. For the CDR3, the DNA is TGCGCCAGCAGCCGGGGGCGGGGGGAACAAGAGACCCAGTACTTC.

This clonotype showed up just a few times. The chain carries TRBV29-1 and TRBJ2-7; no clear D. This CDR3 contains 12 residues. CDR1 and CDR2 from the germline V gene are SQVTM and ANQGSEA. Trimming stripped 5 bases from V and 2 bases from J, with 10 bases between. CDR3 in amino acids: CSVRTSPYEQYF. The CDR3 DNA follows: TGCAGCGTTAGGACCTCTCCCTACGAGCAGTACTTC.

The chain is built from TRBV9 and TRBJ2-7; D call uncertain. Germline V lookup: CDR1 SGDLS, CDR2 YYNGEE. V lost 0 bases and J 7 bases, leaving 14 bases between the germline ends. The CDR3 covers 14 residues. The CDR3: CASSVGVQVGEQYF. The CDR3 DNA reads as TGTGCCAGCAGCGTAGGTGTCCAGGTAGGAGAGCAGTACTTC.

The rearrangement uses TRBV5-5 and TRBJ1-3; D is undetermined. V lost 0 bases to trimming and J lost 0 bases, with 10 bases between them. Germline loops: CDR1 SGHKS, CDR2 YYEKEE (reference sequence). This CDR3 region has 16 residues. DNA of the CDR3: TGTGCCAGCAGCTTGGGTCCACCACACTCTGGAAACACCATATATTTT. It encodes CASSLGPPHSGNTIYF.

The V gene is TRBV5-1, the J gene TRBJ1-1; a weak D match, TRBD1 (6 bases). Germline assignment: CDR1 SGHRS and CDR2 YFSETQ. V lost 1 base, J lost 5 bases, and 15 bases lay in between. The CDR3 covers 15 residues. The chain's CDR3 is CASSLYRVGSTEAFF. The CDR3 DNA reads TGCGCCAGCAGCTTGTACAGGGTAGGAAGTACTGAAGCTTTCTTT.

The chain has TRBV30 and TRBJ1-3, with 10 bases matching TRBD1. The J segment lost 0 bases and the V segment lost 6 bases, leaving 5 bases of the junction unmatched. The CDR3 is made up of 15 amino acids. Germline V gene data show CDR1 as GTSNPN and CDR2 as SVGIG (reference sequence). The CDR3 loop is CACPGQGYSGNTIYF. The CDR3 nucleotides are TGTGCCTGTCCGGGACAGGGGTACTCTGGAAACACCATATATTTT.

This clonotype was seen more than once but under ten times. The chain is built from TRBV12-3 or TRBV12-4 and TRBJ1-6, with TRBD1 as a possible D gene (6 bases). The V end lost 5 bases, the J end lost 7 bases, and 12 bases lay between the germline ends. The CDR3 length is 14 residues. This CDR3 reads CASSRTVGNSPLHF. The DNA for the CDR3 is TGTGCCAGCAGTCGGACAGTGGGCAATTCACCCCTCCACTTT.

V is TRBV6-6 and J is TRBJ1-2, with D possibly being TRBD1 (6 bases). This CDR3 comprises 13 residues. With 6 bases removed from V and 9 bases from J, the gap between germline ends came to 17 bases. Germline values: CDR1 MNHNY, CDR2 SVGAGI (reference sequence). The CDR3 coding sequence is TGTGCCAGCAGCCCCCCTCCAGGGGAGAGCTACACCTTC. This encodes CASSPPPGESYTF.

This clonotype was observed a handful of times. The chain uses TRBV12-3 or TRBV12-4 and TRBJ1-2, with TRBD1 matching 7 bases. J was trimmed by 6 bases and V by 6 bases; bases with no gene match: 7. This CDR3 is built from 13 residues. CDR3 nucleotide sequence: TGTGCCAGCAGCCAGGGACAGATTAATGGCTACACCTTC. Its translation is CASSQGQINGYTF.

Within the sample, this clonotype is medium-sized. The chain employs TRBV29-1 and TRBJ2-2, with D unresolved. The CDR3 is 13 amino acids. V was trimmed by 4 bases and J by 6 bases, leaving 12 bases between them. CDR1 is SQVTM and CDR2 is ANQGSEA in the germline V gene. For the CDR3, the DNA is TGCAGCGTTGCAAGCGCCGAGGCCGGGGAGCTGTTTTTT. Translated: CSVASAEAGELFF.

The CDR3 sequence is CASSSDRGTDTQYF. The CDR3 coding sequence is TGTGCCAGCAGTTCAGACAGGGGCACAGATACGCAGTATTTT. The chain joins TRBV28 to TRBJ2-3, with 7 bases matching TRBD1. This CDR3 has 14 residues. V dropped 4 bases and J dropped 1; count of bases not matched to a gene: 2. Germline V gene data show CDR1 as MDHEN and CDR2 as SYDVKM.

This chain connects TRBV6-1 to TRBJ1-5; D uncertain. Trimming removed 5 bases at V and 4 bases at J, with 15 bases between. The length of the CDR3 is 15 residues. Germline assignment: CDR1 MNHNS and CDR2 SASEGT. The CDR3 nucleotides read TGTGCCAGCAGTACGCAAGGGATCGTAAATCAGCCCCAGCATTTT. Amino acids: CASSTQGIVNQPQHF.

The J gene is TRBJ1-4, the V gene TRBV4-2, with 9 bases that match TRBD1. Trimming at V came to 0 bases and at J to 8 bases, leaving 10 bases not matched to a gene. The CDR3 loop spans 17 amino acids. CDR1 is LGHNA and CDR2 is YNFKEQ in the germline V gene. The CDR3 sequence: CASSQERPGQGREKLFF. DNA for the CDR3: TGTGCCAGCAGCCAAGAGCGGCCGGGACAGGGCAGGGAAAAACTGTTTTTT.

V and J are TRBV10-3 and TRBJ1-3; 7 bases agree with TRBD1. This CDR3 spans 15 amino acids. Germline CDR1 ENHRY, CDR2 SYGVKD. V was pared by 5 bases and J by 0 bases, with 4 bases of the junction left unmatched. CDR3 DNA: TGTGCCATCAGTCCGGGGACAGCCTCTGGAAACACCATATATTTT. Translating gives CAISPGTASGNTIYF.

The table lists this clonotype with a count of one. The chain is built from TRBV30 and TRBJ1-3; D possibly corresponds to TRBD1 (5 bases). The germline gives CDR1 GTSNPN, CDR2 SVGIG (reference sequence). CDR3 length: 16 amino acids. V lost 0 bases and J 2 bases, leaving 14 bases between the germline ends. The chain's CDR3 is CAWSVRVSGAGNTIYF. DNA for the CDR3: TGTGCCTGGAGTGTTCGTGTCTCGGGGGCTGGAAACACCATATATTTT.

The sample holds a few counts of this clonotype. The V and J genes are TRBV12-3 or TRBV12-4 and TRBJ1-1; D possibly corresponds to TRBD1 (6 bases). CDR3 length: 14 residues. The germline V and J ends were trimmed by 5 bases and 5 bases, with 15 bases remaining between them. The CDR3 reads CASSQITGSTEAFF. The CDR3 DNA follows: TGTGCCAGCAGTCAGATTACAGGGAGTACTGAAGCTTTCTTT.

The chain links TRBV7-9 to TRBJ2-3, with D perhaps matching TRBD2 (6 bases). V lost 8 bases and J 2 bases, leaving 17 bases between the germline ends. This CDR3 comprises 15 residues. The germline CDR1 and CDR2 sequences are SEHNR and FQNEAQ (reference sequence). The CDR3 spells CASVQPAGSTDTQYF. The CDR3 nucleotides are TGTGCCAGCGTGCAACCAGCGGGTTCCACAGATACGCAGTATTTT.

This clonotype has a handful of counts. V and J are TRBV10-3 and TRBJ1-4, with 8 bases fitting TRBD1. CDR1 ENHRY and CDR2 SYGVKD come from the germline V gene. J gave up 6 bases and V 10 bases, and 7 bases lay outside the gene matches. The length of the CDR3 is 13 residues. The CDR3 DNA is TGTGCCACCAGGACAGGGCGGGATGAAAAACTGTTTTTT. Its translation: CATRTGRDEKLFF.

This chain connects TRBV14 to TRBJ2-4; D tentatively reads TRBD1 or TRBD2 (5 bases each). V was trimmed by 1 base and J by 4 bases, leaving 17 bases between them. The CDR3 extends over 17 amino acids. Germline V lookup: CDR1 SGHDN, CDR2 FVKESK. The CDR3 DNA sequence: TGTGCCAGCAGCCAAGTACTAGAGGACACCGAAAAAAACATTCAGTACTTC. It encodes CASSQVLEDTEKNIQYF.

This sequence joins TRBV19 and TRBJ1-2; 8 bases fit TRBD1. The CDR3 runs to 18 residues. Unmatched junction bases numbered 19, after V lost 6 bases and J lost 4 bases. The germline gives CDR1 LNHDA, CDR2 SQIVND (reference sequence). The CDR3 nucleotides read TGTGCCAGTAGACTCGGGTACCGGACAGGGAGTATTTTCTATGGCTACACCTTC. Translation gives CASRLGYRTGSIFYGYTF.

The chain couples TRBV7-9 to TRBJ1-4, with 7 bases lining up with TRBD1. Germline V CDR1 and CDR2: SEHNR, FQNEAQ (reference sequence). V shed 5 bases, J shed 8 bases, and the junction held 11 bases outside the gene matches. CDR3 length equals 15 residues. The CDR3 spells CASSLSDRVREKLFF. The CDR3 DNA reads TGTGCCAGCAGCCTCTCCGACAGGGTGCGGGAAAAACTGTTTTTT.

This clonotype was recorded only once. V usage is TRBV13 and J usage is TRBJ2-1, with D maybe TRBD1 (7 bases). Trimming removed 5 bases at V and 4 bases at J, with 15 bases between. Per germline, CDR1 PRHDT and CDR2 FYEKMQ (reference sequence). This CDR3 contains 15 residues. The CDR3 here is CASSQGVAAYNEQFF. The DNA of the CDR3 is TGTGCCAGCAGCCAGGGGGTAGCGGCATACAATGAGCAGTTCTTC.

The rearrangement uses TRBV6-5 and TRBJ2-1; TRBD2 matches at 10 bases. CDR1 and CDR2 (germline): MNHEY, SVGAGI. The CDR3 is 16 residues long. The V segment lost 4 bases and the J segment 6 bases; nucleotides outside the gene matches: 9. CDR3 region: CASSSLTSGLSNEQFF. DNA of the CDR3: TGTGCCAGCAGTTCCTTGACTAGCGGGCTGAGCAATGAGCAGTTCTTC.

This clonotype was observed a handful of times. The genes are TRBV12-3 or TRBV12-4 and TRBJ1-2; D call uncertain. Deletions cut 2 bases from V and 5 bases from J, with 9 bases between. The CDR3 runs 13 residues. Here the CDR3 DNA reads TGTGCCAGCAGTTTATCTTATAAATATGGCTACACCTTC. Encoded protein: CASSLSYKYGYTF.

The chain has TRBV14 and TRBJ2-1, with 8 bases aligning to TRBD2. This CDR3 has 15 residues. From germline, CDR1 is SGHDN and CDR2 FVKESK. With 1 base clipped from V and 3 bases from J, the junction kept 2 bases outside the gene matches. The CDR3 loop is CASSQVAGSYNEQFF. In DNA, the CDR3 is TGTGCCAGCAGCCAAGTAGCGGGGAGCTACAATGAGCAGTTCTTC. The full variable domain, its missing parts supplied by reference TRBV14 and TRBJ2-1, is EAGVTQFPSHSVIEKGQTVTLRCDPISGHDNLYWYRRVMGKEIKFLLHFVKESKQDESGMPNNRFLAERTGGTYSTLKVQPAELEDSGVYFCASSQVAGSYNEQFFGPGTRLTVL.

The chain employs TRBV27 and TRBJ1-5; no reliable D call. This CDR3 contains 14 residues. Trimming pared 1 base from V and 1 base from J, leaving 5 bases between. The germline CDR1 and CDR2 sequences are MNHEY and SMNVEV (reference sequence). CDR3 bases: TGTGCCAGCAGTTTATACCACAGCAATCAGCCCCAGCATTTT. It yields the protein CASSLYHSNQPQHF.

DNA for the CDR3: TGTGCCAGCAGTTACGTGGGCGATAATTCACCCCTCCACTTT. Amino acid sequence: CASSYVGDNSPLHF. The V gene is TRBV6-2 or TRBV6-3, the J gene TRBJ1-6; no firm D call. This CDR3 region has 14 residues. V lost 2 bases and J 5 bases, leaving 7 bases between the germline ends. In germline, CDR1 is MNHEY, CDR2 SVGEGT.

There are a few counts of this clonotype. The gene calls are TRBV27 and TRBJ2-5; the D gene is possibly TRBD1 (7 bases). Germline loops: CDR1 MNHEY, CDR2 SMNVEV (reference sequence). CDR3 length: 14 residues. V was clipped by 6 bases and J by 1 base, with 12 bases between them. The CDR3 sequence is CASSRRGRQETQYF. CDR3 nucleotide sequence: TGTGCCAGCAGCCGGAGGGGGCGCCAAGAGACCCAGTACTTC.